This T cell receptor (beta chain) was captured in a study of blood T cell repertoires in COVID-19 (dated by TCRdb to the early 2020s). General notes on the study: Samples from collaborators originated in the United States, Italy and Spain and spanned both the acute and convalescent phases of COVID-19. The prospective study material was composed of cDNA or gDNA derived from T cells, B-cell-depleted T cells, or PBMCs. Deeply sampled blood TCRbeta repertoires from subjects exposed to, actively infected with, or recovered from COVID-19 were included in the dataset. The repertoires were released in a freely available public database meant as a resource for research on the immune response to SARS-CoV-2. Samples were obtained from the ongoing ImmuneRACE study (first 160 participants) and from over 1,000 subjects provided by 6 global collaborators. A de-identified subject ID, COVID-19 status, age in years and sex were almost always included in the sample metadata. Where HLA class I and class II types were available, the types were taken from metadata supplied by the sample provider, not from assay-based typing. The research as a whole found: The quantity of clinical and demographic metadata differed by source and by participant and was supplied without curation.

TCRbeta CDR3 regions were amplified from genomic DNA using the immunoSEQ Assay, a bias-controlled multiplex PCR. The authors processed their data as follows. The number of nucleated cells in each sample was estimated by amplification of reference gene primers within the assay. Sequence reads were collapsed and filtered to measure the absolute abundance of every unique TCRbeta CDR3 rearrangement. For each sample, productive Simpson clonality was calculated as the square root of Simpson's diversity index across productive rearrangements. TCRdb re-hosts the immuneACCESS table, in-frame sequences only. Its copies lack some clones; in the studies checked, an unresolved V gene accounts for under half of them, and the cause for the rest is not known. V and J calls and clone size are copied from that table; D and trimming were computed from the DNA. Within this sample are a few hundred thousand clones, with roughly 84% of them counted one time only. 15% to 20% of the sample rests with the top ten.

Remarks on this clone: Its antigen has not been determined. No base quality values were provided; no much bigger clone lies one nucleotide off.

The germline V gene supplies CDR1 SNHLY and CDR2 FYNNEI. Trimming removed 6 bases from V and 6 bases from J, leaving 14 bases between the germline ends. The CDR3 contains 13 residues, cysteine and phenylalanine counted. The only DNA kept is the CDR3, 39 bases in frame from the first base. Whole blood was collected in K2EDTA tubes by collaborating institutions according to the institutions' own protocols. For TCRbeta analysis, collaborators shipped samples in one of three forms: frozen whole blood, isolated PBMCs, or DNA extracted from either of those sample types. The rearrangement combines TRBV2 with TRBJ1-2; a weak D assignment points to TRBD1 (5 bases agree). Material for sequencing was peripheral blood. The clonotype comes from a woman older than 75 with active or convalescent COVID-19. The sequenced DNA: TGTGCCAGCAGGGCCGACACGGGGGATGGCTACACCTTC. It specifies CASRADTGDGYTF.